The 20 T cell receptor beta chains below all came from one sample that was sequenced in a study of blood T cell repertoires in COVID-19. Generated by immunoSEQ multiplex PCR, the TCRdb table keeps only in-frame clones and is missing some. The sample contains about 290,000 clones, around four fifths of which appear only once. Sequenced: peripheral blood. Every receptor here comes from a woman in her forties or fifties with active or convalescent COVID-19.

This clone was recorded only once. V usage is TRBV5-1 and J usage is TRBJ2-2, with D maybe TRBD1 (6 bases). The germline V gene encodes CDR1 SGHRS and CDR2 YFSETQ. The V end was cut by 4 bases, the J end by 1 base, with 8 bases between. CDR3 length: 14 amino acids. The CDR3 is CASSQQGNTGELFF. The CDR3 DNA sequence: TGCGCCAGCAGCCAACAGGGGAACACCGGGGAGCTGTTTTTT.

This chain's CDR3 is CATSDFRGVKNTGELFF. The CDR3 region has the DNA TGTGCCACCAGTGACTTCCGGGGGGTAAAGAACACCGGGGAGCTGTTTTTT. This sequence joins TRBV24-1 and TRBJ2-2; the match to TRBD2 covers 7 bases. After removal of 4 bases from V and 1 base from J, the junction contained 8 bases not matched to a gene. This CDR3 has 17 residues. Germline lookup yields CDR1 KGHDR and CDR2 SFDVKD.

The rearrangement uses TRBV4-1 and TRBJ1-4, with D hard to call. V was shortened by 4 bases and J by 5 bases, with 8 bases between the two germline ends. CDR1 is MGHRA and CDR2 is YSYEKL in the germline V gene. This CDR3 has 13 residues. The CDR3 coding sequence is TGCGCCAGCAGCCTGGCCGTGAATGAAAAACTGTTTTTT. Amino acid sequence: CASSLAVNEKLFF.

The chain couples TRBV6-1 to TRBJ1-1, with D unclear. V gave up 3 bases and J gave up 4 bases, with 9 bases separating them. The CDR3 sequence is 13 residues long. Germline lookup yields CDR1 MNHNS and CDR2 SASEGT. The CDR3 DNA sequence: TGTGCCAGCAGTGACAGCGAGGGCACTGAAGCTTTCTTT. Translation gives CASSDSEGTEAFF.

This chain links TRBV5-4 with TRBJ2-1; D is possibly TRBD1 (6 bases). The germline V gene encodes CDR1 SGHNT and CDR2 YYREEE (reference sequence). The CDR3 has 14 amino acids. With 4 bases removed from V and 7 bases from J, the gap between germline ends came to 15 bases. CDR3 loop: CASSITGSRNEQFF. The CDR3 nucleotides are TGTGCCAGCAGCATCACAGGGTCTCGGAATGAGCAGTTCTTC. Full variable domain (missing parts from reference TRBV5-4 and TRBJ2-1): ETGVTQSPTHLIKTRGQQVTLRCSSQSGHNTVSWYQQALGQGPQFIFQYYREEENGRGNFPPRFSGLQFPNYSSELNVNALELDDSALYLCASSITGSRNEQFFGPGTRLTVL.

This clone has just a few counts. The CDR3 loop reads CASSSGFYGYTF. The CDR3 nucleotides read TGTGCCAGCAGCTCAGGGTTCTATGGCTACACCTTC. This chain links TRBV6-5 with TRBJ1-2; tentative D call: TRBD1 (5 bases). CDR3 length: 12 amino acids. V was pared by 6 bases and J by 4 bases, with 9 bases between. Germline V gives CDR1 MNHEY, CDR2 SVGAGI.

This chain uses TRBV11-2 with TRBJ2-1; 9 bases are shared with TRBD2. This CDR3 has 15 amino acids. Germline V gene lookup returns CDR1 SGHAT and CDR2 FQNNGV. Unmatched junction bases numbered 6, after V lost 1 base and J lost 8 bases. The CDR3 region is CASSLVRGRVDEQFF. Written as DNA, the CDR3 is TGTGCCAGCAGCTTAGTCCGCGGGAGGGTCGATGAGCAGTTCTTC. Together with reference TRBV11-2 and TRBJ2-1, the CDR3 gives the full variable domain: EAGVAQSPRYKIIEKRQSVAFWCNPISGHATLYWYQQILGQGPKLLIQFQNNGVVDDSQLPKDRFSAERLKGVDSTLKIQPAKLEDSAVYLCASSLVRGRVDEQFFGPGTRLTVL.

This sequence joins TRBV3-1 (or the pseudogene TRBV3-2) and TRBJ2-1, with 9 bases identical to TRBD2. V shed 1 base, J shed 4 bases, and the junction held 5 bases outside the gene matches. The CDR3 consists of 16 residues. Germline CDR1 reads LGHDT; CDR2 reads YNNKEL (reference sequence). For the CDR3, the DNA is TGTGCCAGCAGCCAAGCGGGCGGGAGGGCGTACAATGAGCAGTTCTTC. It encodes CASSQAGGRAYNEQFF.

The rearrangement joins TRBV28 to TRBJ2-1; D call uncertain. The length of the CDR3 is 11 residues. The V end was cut by 5 bases, the J end by 10 bases, with 9 bases between. Germline V gene data show CDR1 as MDHEN and CDR2 as SYDVKM. CDR3 coding DNA: TGTGCCAGCAGTGTGTCGACAGAGCAGTTCTTC. Protein: CASSVSTEQFF.

The chain combines TRBV6-5 with TRBJ1-1, with D hard to call. This CDR3 comprises 13 residues. The V end was cut by 0 bases, the J end by 4 bases, with 6 bases between. From germline, CDR1 is MNHEY and CDR2 SVGAGI. This chain's CDR3 is CASSYSKATEAFF. The CDR3 nucleotides read TGTGCCAGCAGTTACTCGAAAGCCACTGAAGCTTTCTTT.

The rearrangement links TRBV14 to TRBJ1-1, with D unclear. CDR3 size: 14 residues. With 0 bases removed from V and 2 bases from J, the gap between germline ends came to 7 bases. The germline gives CDR1 SGHDN, CDR2 FVKESK. The CDR3 spells CASSQETPNTEAFF. CDR3 coding DNA: TGTGCCAGCAGCCAAGAAACACCTAACACTGAAGCTTTCTTT.

The V and J genes are TRBV11-3 and TRBJ2-2; tentative D call: TRBD2 (6 bases). The V and J ends lost 5 bases and 5 bases respectively, with 9 bases between them. CDR1 is SGHNT, CDR2 YENEEA, per germline. This CDR3 is 13 amino acids long. The CDR3 loop is CASSPGLTGELFF. The DNA of the CDR3 is TGTGCCAGCAGCCCGGGACTTACCGGGGAGCTGTTTTTT.

CDR3 protein: CASQRGTGELFF. DNA of the CDR3: TGTGCCAGCCAGCGAGGTACCGGGGAGCTGTTTTTT. The J gene is TRBJ2-2, the V gene TRBV7-9; D is unclear. V was cut by 8 bases and J by 5 bases, with 9 bases left in between. The CDR3 sequence is 12 residues long. Germline V CDR1 and CDR2: SEHNR, FQNEAQ (reference sequence).

The chain employs TRBV18 and TRBJ1-1; D is possibly TRBD1 (6 bases). This CDR3 region has 14 residues. Between the trimmed V and J ends, which lost 8 bases and 1 base, there was a span of 14 bases. Germline V CDR1 and CDR2: KGHSH, LQKENI. CDR3 bases: TGTGCCAGCGGCGAAGGGGGGGCGAACACTGAAGCTTTCTTT. Amino acid sequence: CASGEGGANTEAFF.

This chain links TRBV4-1 with TRBJ2-2; D may be TRBD2 (7 bases). Trimming removed 2 bases at V and 4 bases at J, with 23 bases between. Germline V lookup: CDR1 MGHRA, CDR2 YSYEKL. The CDR3 consists of 19 residues. In DNA form, the CDR3 reads TGCGCCAGCAGCCAACGAGGGGGGTTAGGGGCGGGAGTCACCGGGGAGCTGTTTTTT. Its protein is CASSQRGGLGAGVTGELFF.

This clone was found a few times. The chain couples TRBV10-1 to TRBJ2-1; 11 positions match TRBD2. Trimming cost V 10 bases and J 8 bases; bases outside gene matches: 10. CDR3 size: 14 residues. Germline-derived CDR1 and CDR2 are WNHNN and SYGVQD (reference sequence). The CDR3 sequence is CATQDSGRADEQFF. CDR3 sequence (DNA): TGCGCCACCCAGGATAGCGGGAGGGCCGATGAGCAGTTCTTC.

The V gene is TRBV12-3 or TRBV12-4, the J gene TRBJ1-1; D is undetermined. Trimming left V 2 bases short and J 1 base short, with 5 bases between. The CDR3 is 13 amino acids. CDR3 nucleotides: TGTGCCAGCAGTTTACAACAGAACACTGAAGCTTTCTTT. Protein sequence: CASSLQQNTEAFF.

This rearrangement joins TRBV9 to TRBJ2-1; 9 nucleotides agree with TRBD2. The CDR3 spans 16 residues. Germline V gene sequence: CDR1 SGDLS, CDR2 YYNGEE. With 4 bases clipped from V and 4 bases from J, the junction kept 9 bases outside the gene matches. CDR3 DNA: TGTGCCAGCAGCATAGGAGGCGCGGGAGGGTACAATGAGCAGTTCTTC. Protein product: CASSIGGAGGYNEQFF.

The chain joins TRBV27 to TRBJ2-1, with 7 bases lining up with TRBD2. J gave up 0 bases and V 6 bases, and 8 bases lay outside the gene matches. The CDR3 totals 16 residues. The germline V gene encodes CDR1 MNHEY and CDR2 SMNVEV (reference sequence). The CDR3: CASSPLADLSYNEQFF. The CDR3 region has the DNA TGTGCCAGCAGCCCCCTAGCGGACCTCTCCTACAATGAGCAGTTCTTC.

This chain uses TRBV6-5 with TRBJ2-5; 11 bases are a match to TRBD2. The ends lost 7 bases at V and 5 bases at J; junction bases unmatched: 9. Germline V gene data show CDR1 as MNHEY and CDR2 as SVGAGI. CDR3 length: 15 residues. The CDR3 loop reads CASTKTSGAAETQYF. CDR3 nucleotides: TGTGCCAGCACCAAGACTAGCGGGGCCGCGGAGACCCAGTACTTC.